The clone carrying this TCR beta chain was recorded at least ten times. Antigen specificity is unknown. V was shortened by 2 bases and J by 1 base, with 7 bases between the two germline ends. The CDR3 contains 14 residues. CDR1 and CDR2 from the germline V gene are SNHLY and FYNNEI. These data are taken from a study of T-cell reconstitution after alpha-beta-depleted transplantation in children. Unique molecular identifiers were used in preparing the TCRbeta library. TCRdb reprocessed the PCR reads with MiXCR, giving one entry per CDR3 protein. The sample lists hundreds of thousands of distinct CDR3 sequences; 24% were seen once. Findings of the study overall: Where some patients showed high TCRbeta diversity at day 60, it came from recipient T cells and thymic progenitors that had survived. Reports say that about two months after transplant, the alpha-beta T cells came out of several hundred graft clones that had expanded. Newly made T cells mostly supplied T-cell counts and diversity one year after transplant.

The chain is built from TRBV2 and TRBJ2-3; D is uncertain. This receptor was identified in a female patient younger than 10 who had a stem cell transplant for congenital amegakaryocytic thrombocytopenia, so the T cells may come from the graft donor. The material sequenced was PBMCs, mostly from graft donor cells, taken 360 days after TCRalphabeta/CD19-depleted stem cell transplant. The CDR3 DNA is TGTGCCAGCAGTGAATCTACCCGCACAGATACGCAGTATTTT. Translated: CASSESTRTDTQYF.